This T cell receptor (beta chain) was sequenced in a study of blood T cell repertoires in COVID-19. Germline V lookup: CDR1 SGDLS, CDR2 YYNGEE. V lost 3 bases to trimming and J lost 0 bases; unmatched junction nucleotides: 3. This CDR3 comprises 15 residues. This table comes from immunoSEQ multiplex PCR, and its TCRdb copy is limited to in-frame clones, with some not included. The profile covers about 670,000 clones, with 70% to 90% appearing a single time and approximately 0.25% taken by the ten largest. The sequence was collected from a woman between 18 and 29 years old with acute or convalescent COVID-19. The rearrangement joins TRBV9 to TRBJ1-3, with TRBD1 matching 7 bases. Sequencing used peripheral blood. In nucleotides, the CDR3 is TGTGCCAGCAGCGGGGGACAGTACTCTGGAAACACCATATATTTT. It specifies CASSGGQYSGNTIYF.